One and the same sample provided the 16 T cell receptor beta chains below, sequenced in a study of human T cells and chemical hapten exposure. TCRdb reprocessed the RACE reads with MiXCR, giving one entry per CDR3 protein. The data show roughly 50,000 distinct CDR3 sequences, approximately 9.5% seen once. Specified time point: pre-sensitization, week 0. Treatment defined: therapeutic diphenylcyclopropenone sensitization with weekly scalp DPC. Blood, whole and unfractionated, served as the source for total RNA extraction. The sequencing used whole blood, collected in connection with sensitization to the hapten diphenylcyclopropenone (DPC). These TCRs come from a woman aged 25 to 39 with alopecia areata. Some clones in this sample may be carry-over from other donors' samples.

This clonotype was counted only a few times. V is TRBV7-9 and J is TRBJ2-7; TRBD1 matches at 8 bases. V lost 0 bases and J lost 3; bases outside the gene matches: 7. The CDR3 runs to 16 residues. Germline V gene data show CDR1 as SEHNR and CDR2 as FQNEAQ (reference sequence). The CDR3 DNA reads TGTGCCAGCAGCTTAGCTTGGACAGGGATTAACTACGAGCAGTACTTC. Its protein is CASSLAWTGINYEQYF.

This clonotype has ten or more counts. The chain's CDR3 is CASSYQRGNTGELFF. In DNA form, the CDR3 reads TGTGCCAGCAGCTACCAGCGGGGCAACACCGGGGAGCTGTTTTTT. The V gene is TRBV7-3, the J gene TRBJ2-2; 7 nucleotides line up with TRBD2. The CDR3 consists of 15 residues. Germline V CDR1 and CDR2: SGHTA, FQGTGA. Losses at the gene ends were 4 bases for V and 2 bases for J; bases not matched to a gene: 4. Drawing the rest from reference TRBV7-3 and TRBJ2-2, the complete variable domain is GAGVSQTPSNKVTEKGKYVELRCDPISGHTALYWYRQSLGQGPEFLIYFQGTGAADDSGLPNDRFFAVRPEGSVSTLKIQRTERGDSAVYLCASSYQRGNTGELFFGEGSRLTVL.

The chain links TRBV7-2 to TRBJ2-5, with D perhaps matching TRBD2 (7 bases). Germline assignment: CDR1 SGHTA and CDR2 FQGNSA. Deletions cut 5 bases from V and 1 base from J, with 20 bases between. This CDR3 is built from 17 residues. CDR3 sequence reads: CASSPGGAGATQETQYF. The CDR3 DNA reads TGTGCCAGCAGCCCTGGGGGGGCGGGGGCCACCCAAGAGACCCAGTACTTC.

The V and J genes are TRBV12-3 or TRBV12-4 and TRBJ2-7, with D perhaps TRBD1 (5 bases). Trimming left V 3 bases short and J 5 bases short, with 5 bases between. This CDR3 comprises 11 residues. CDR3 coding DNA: TGTGCCAGCAGTTTCAGGGACGAGCAGTACTTC. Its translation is CASSFRDEQYF.

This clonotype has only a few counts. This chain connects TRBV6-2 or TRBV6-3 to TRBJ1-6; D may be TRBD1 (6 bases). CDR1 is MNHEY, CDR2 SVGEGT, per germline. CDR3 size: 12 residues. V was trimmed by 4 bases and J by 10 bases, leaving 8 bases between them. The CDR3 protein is CASSSGGSPLHF. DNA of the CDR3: TGTGCCAGCAGTTCCGGGGGCTCACCCCTCCACTTT.

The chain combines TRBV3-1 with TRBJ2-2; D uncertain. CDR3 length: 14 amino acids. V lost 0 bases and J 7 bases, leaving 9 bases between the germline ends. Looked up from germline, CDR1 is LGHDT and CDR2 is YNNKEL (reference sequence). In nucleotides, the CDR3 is TGTGCCAGCAGCCAAGAAGGGTTTGGCGGGGAGCTGTTTTTT. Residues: CASSQEGFGGELFF.

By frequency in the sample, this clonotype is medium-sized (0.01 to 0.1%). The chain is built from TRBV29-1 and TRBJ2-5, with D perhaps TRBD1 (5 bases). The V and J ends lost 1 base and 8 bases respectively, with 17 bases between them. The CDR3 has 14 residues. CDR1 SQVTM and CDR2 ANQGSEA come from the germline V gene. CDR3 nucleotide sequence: TGCAGCGTTGAAGGTCAGGGAAGAGAAAACACCCAGTACTTC. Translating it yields CSVEGQGRENTQYF.

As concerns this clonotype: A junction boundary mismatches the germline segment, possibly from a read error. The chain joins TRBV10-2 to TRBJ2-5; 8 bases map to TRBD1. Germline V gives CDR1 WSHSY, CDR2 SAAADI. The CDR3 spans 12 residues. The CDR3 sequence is CASSESGQGRTF. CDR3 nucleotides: TGCGCCAGCAGTGAGTCCGGACAGGGTAGGACGTTT.

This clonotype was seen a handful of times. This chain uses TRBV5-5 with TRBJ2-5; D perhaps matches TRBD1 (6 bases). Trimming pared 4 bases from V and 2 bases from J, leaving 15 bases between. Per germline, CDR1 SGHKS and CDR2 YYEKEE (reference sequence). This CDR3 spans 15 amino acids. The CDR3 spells CASSQRTAQQETQYF. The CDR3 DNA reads TGTGCCAGCAGCCAAAGGACAGCTCAGCAAGAGACCCAGTACTTC.

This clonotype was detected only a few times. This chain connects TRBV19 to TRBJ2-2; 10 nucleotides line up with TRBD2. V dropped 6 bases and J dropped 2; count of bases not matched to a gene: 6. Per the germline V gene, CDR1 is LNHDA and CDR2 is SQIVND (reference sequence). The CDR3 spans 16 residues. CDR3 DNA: TGTGCCAGTAGCAAGTCTAGCGGGGGTAACACCGGGGAGCTGTTTTTT. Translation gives CASSKSSGGNTGELFF. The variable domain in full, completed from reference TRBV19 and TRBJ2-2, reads DGGITQSPKYLFRKEGQNVTLSCEQNLNHDAMYWYRQDPGQGLRLIYYSQIVNDFQKGDIAEGYSVSREKKESFPLTVTSAQKNPTAFYLCASSKSSGGNTGELFFGEGSRLTVL.

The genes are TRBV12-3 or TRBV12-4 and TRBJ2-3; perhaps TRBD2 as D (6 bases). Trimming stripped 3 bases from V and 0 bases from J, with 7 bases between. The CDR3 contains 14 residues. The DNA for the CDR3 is TGTGCCAGCAGTTTCGGGAGTAGCACAGATACGCAGTATTTT. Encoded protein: CASSFGSSTDTQYF.

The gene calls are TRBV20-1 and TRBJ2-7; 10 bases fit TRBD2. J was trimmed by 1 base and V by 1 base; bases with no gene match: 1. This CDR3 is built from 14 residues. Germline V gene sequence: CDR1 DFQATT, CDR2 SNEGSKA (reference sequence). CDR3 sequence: CSARGGLASYEQYF. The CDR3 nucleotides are TGCAGTGCTAGAGGGGGACTAGCGTCCTACGAGCAGTACTTC.

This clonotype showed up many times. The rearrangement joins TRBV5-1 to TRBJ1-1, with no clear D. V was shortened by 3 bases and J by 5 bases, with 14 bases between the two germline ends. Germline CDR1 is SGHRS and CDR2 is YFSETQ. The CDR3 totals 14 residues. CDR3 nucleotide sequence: TGCGCCAGCAGCTCAACGGGAGGGTGGACTGAAGCTTTCTTT. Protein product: CASSSTGGWTEAFF. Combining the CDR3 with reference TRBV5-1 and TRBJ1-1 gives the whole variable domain KAGVTQTPRYLIKTRGQQVTLSCSPISGHRSVSWYQQTPGQGLQFLFEYFSETQRNKGNFPGRFSGRQFSNSRSEMNVSTLELGDSALYLCASSSTGGWTEAFFGQGTRLTVV.

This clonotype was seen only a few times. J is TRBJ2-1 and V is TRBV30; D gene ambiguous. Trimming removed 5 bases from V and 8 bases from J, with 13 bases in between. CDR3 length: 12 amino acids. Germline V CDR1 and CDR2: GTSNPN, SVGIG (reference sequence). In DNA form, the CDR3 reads TGTGCCTGGGGAACCCTGGGCGATGAGCAGTTCTTC. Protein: CAWGTLGDEQFF.

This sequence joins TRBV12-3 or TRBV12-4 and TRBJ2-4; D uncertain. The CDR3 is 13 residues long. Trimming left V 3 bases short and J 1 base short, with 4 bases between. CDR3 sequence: CASSLIAKNIQYF. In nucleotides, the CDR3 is TGTGCCAGCAGTTTGATCGCCAAAAACATTCAGTACTTC.

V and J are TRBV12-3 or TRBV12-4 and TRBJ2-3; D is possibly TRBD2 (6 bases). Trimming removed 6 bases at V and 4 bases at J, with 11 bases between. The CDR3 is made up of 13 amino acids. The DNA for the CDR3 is TGTGCCAGCAGACGACCGGGGGCAGATACGCAGTATTTT. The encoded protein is CASRRPGADTQYF.